This T cell receptor beta chain was captured by sequencing in a study of shared clonotypes between healthy human individuals. Study-level points and caveats: Among non-shared clonotypes, generation probabilities were lower than among those shared by all four donors.

A deep-level run was used for the assay. Repertoires were generated with immunoSEQ multiplex PCR, while TCRdb's copy carries only in-frame clones and drops some. The sample contains 1,500,000 or so clones, around 97% of which appear only once. This clone was seen a single time. What it recognizes is unknown. The CDR3 totals 14 residues. CDR1 and CDR2 from the germline V gene are SGHTA and FQGNSA. With V trimmed by 1 base and J by 8 bases, 3 bases remained unmatched. The receptor was derived from a young man in good health. Source material: naive CD4+ T cells sorted from blood. The subset denotes: CD45RA+ positively selected. The gene calls are TRBV7-2 and TRBJ2-3, with TRBD2 matching 10 bases. CDR3 residues: CASSLGTSGSTQYF. The CDR3 bases are TGTGCCAGCAGCTTAGGGACTAGCGGATCTACGCAGTATTTT. Drawing the rest from reference TRBV7-2 and TRBJ2-3, the complete variable domain is GAGVSQSPSNKVTEKGKDVELRCDPISGHTALYWYRQSLGQGLEFLIYFQGNSAPDKSGLPSDRFSAERTGGSVSTLTIQRTQQEDSAVYLCASSLGTSGSTQYFGPGTRLTVL.